This T cell receptor (beta chain) came from a study of T cell changes during pregnancy in multiple sclerosis. The V and J ends lost 1 base and 7 bases respectively, with 11 bases between them. The CDR3 runs to 15 residues. CDR1 SGHAT and CDR2 FQDESV come from the germline V gene (reference sequence). Assay: immunoSEQ multiplex PCR; the TCRdb copy retains only in-frame clones and omits some. The sample shows about 46,000 clones, 93% of them seen only once. The sequence derives from a female donor with multiple sclerosis, enrolled in a pregnancy study. This sequence joins TRBV11-1 and TRBJ1-6; no firm D call. Specimen: CD8+ T cells from peripheral blood mononuclear cells, collected after pregnancy. The DNA of the CDR3 is TGTGCCAGCAGCTTAGGTCCGGGAAGGAATTCACCCCTCCACTTT. This translates into CASSLGPGRNSPLHF.